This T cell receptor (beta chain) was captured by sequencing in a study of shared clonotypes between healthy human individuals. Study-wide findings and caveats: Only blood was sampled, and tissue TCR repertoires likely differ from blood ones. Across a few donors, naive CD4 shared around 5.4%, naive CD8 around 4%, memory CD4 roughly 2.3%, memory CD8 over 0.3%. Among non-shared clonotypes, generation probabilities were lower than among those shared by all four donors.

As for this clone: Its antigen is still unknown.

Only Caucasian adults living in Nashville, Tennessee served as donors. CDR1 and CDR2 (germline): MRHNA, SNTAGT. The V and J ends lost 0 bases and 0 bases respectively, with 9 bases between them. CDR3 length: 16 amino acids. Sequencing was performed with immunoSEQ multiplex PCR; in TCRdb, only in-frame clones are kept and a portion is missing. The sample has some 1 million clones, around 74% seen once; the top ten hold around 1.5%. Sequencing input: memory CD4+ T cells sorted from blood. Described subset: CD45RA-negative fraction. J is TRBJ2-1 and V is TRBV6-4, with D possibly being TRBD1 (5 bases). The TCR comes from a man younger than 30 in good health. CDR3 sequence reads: CASSDSGAISYNEQFF. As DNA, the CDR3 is TGTGCCAGCAGTGACTCAGGGGCGATCTCCTACAATGAGCAGTTCTTC.